The source of this T cell receptor (beta chain) is a study of beta chain features in type 1 diabetes. CDR1 SQVTM and CDR2 ANQGSEA come from the germline V gene. The CDR3 extends over 14 amino acids. V was cut by 0 bases and J by 11 bases, with 17 bases left in between. Investigators reverse transcribed all isolated RNA, so they sequenced expressed TCRB transcripts. Sequenced by immunoSEQ multiplex PCR; TCRdb stores in-frame clones only, minus some. The sample holds 300,000 to 400,000 clones; approximately 10% are singletons and the top ten take around 0.015%. This clone showed up just a few times. The receptor's source is a woman aged 25 to 39 in good health. The V gene is TRBV29-1, the J gene TRBJ1-5; TRBD1 might be the D (6 bases). Sequencing was done on a sample of naive CD4+ T cells from blood. The CDR3 DNA is TGCAGCGTTGAAGACTCGAACAGGGTCGGGACCCAGCATTTT. This translates into CSVEDSNRVGTQHF.